These 27 T cell receptor beta chains share one sample of origin, sequenced in a study of blood T cell repertoires in COVID-19. Sequencing used immunoSEQ multiplex PCR; TCRdb keeps in-frame clones, though not all of them. Of around 27,000 clones in the sample, approximately 94% were seen once. Sequenced sample: peripheral blood. The receptors were sampled from a human donor with active COVID-19. The donor label of this sample is uncertain.

This clone was observed once. The chain has TRBV5-4 and TRBJ1-3; 7 bases are a match to TRBD1. The CDR3 consists of 13 residues. Unmatched junction bases numbered 0, after V lost 4 bases and J lost 2 bases. Germline CDR1 reads SGHNT; CDR2 reads YYREEE (reference sequence). The CDR3, as DNA: TGTGCCAGCAGCGACAGGGCTGGAAACACCATATATTTT. This encodes CASSDRAGNTIYF.

The rearrangement uses TRBV12-3 or TRBV12-4 and TRBJ2-1; D possibly corresponds to TRBD1 (6 bases). This CDR3 region has 13 residues. With 6 bases removed from V and 7 bases from J, the gap between germline ends came to 13 bases. Written as DNA, the CDR3 is TGTGCCAGCAGCCGTGGACAGCCTAATGAGCAGTTCTTC. Translated, it gives CASSRGQPNEQFF.

This clone was seen only once. The V call is TRBV5-1, the J call TRBJ1-1; 9 nucleotides match TRBD1. The V and J ends lost 3 bases and 11 bases, in that order; junction bases with no gene match: 5. The CDR3 sequence is 12 residues long. Germline V gene lookup returns CDR1 SGHRS and CDR2 YFSETQ. The CDR3 sequence is CASSWTGDYAFF. The CDR3 coding sequence is TGCGCCAGCAGCTGGACAGGGGATTACGCTTTCTTT.

The rearrangement joins TRBV12-2 to TRBJ2-5; no check of the table's D call, TRBD1, against the DNA was made. TRBV12-2 is recorded as a pseudogene. The CDR3 is 15 amino acids. CDR3 sequence reads: CASRPRWGRRETQYF. CDR3 bases: TGTGCAAGTCGCCCCCGGTGGGGCCGCAGGGAGACCCAGTACTTC.

Only one count was recorded for this clone. The V and J genes are TRBV5-8 and TRBJ2-5; 9 bases align to TRBD1. Germline trimming cut 3 bases from V and 2 bases from J; bases unmatched to any gene: 5. The CDR3 contains 15 residues. Germline V gene lookup returns CDR1 SGHTS and CDR2 YDEGEE. CDR3 sequence: CASSSTGTGQETQYF. In DNA form, the CDR3 reads TGTGCCAGCAGCTCTACCGGGACAGGGCAAGAGACCCAGTACTTC.

The chain combines TRBV11-2 with TRBJ2-7, with D perhaps matching TRBD1 (6 bases). The CDR3 sequence is 15 residues long. V was trimmed by 5 bases and J by 2 bases, leaving 16 bases between them. Germline V gene lookup returns CDR1 SGHAT and CDR2 FQNNGV. This CDR3 is CASSPPLRGTYEQYF. The CDR3 DNA reads TGTGCCAGCAGCCCACCTCTCAGGGGAACCTACGAGCAGTACTTC.

The chain's CDR3 is CASSKTPSSYEQYF. As DNA, the CDR3 is TGTGCCAGCAGCAAAACCCCCAGCTCCTACGAGCAGTACTTC. The rearrangement joins TRBV7-9 to TRBJ2-7, with D uncertain. V was cut by 5 bases and J by 0 bases, with 11 bases left in between. CDR1 and CDR2 from the germline V gene are SEHNR and FQNEAQ (reference sequence). The length of the CDR3 is 14 residues.

V and J are TRBV11-2 and TRBJ2-2; TRBD2 is a possible D gene (5 bases). Germline V gene sequence: CDR1 SGHAT, CDR2 FQNNGV. The CDR3 runs 17 residues. V was shortened by 2 bases and J by 0 bases, with 13 bases between the two germline ends. The CDR3: CASSLPNPGSNTGELFF. CDR3 coding DNA: TGTGCCAGCAGCTTACCAAATCCGGGGTCGAACACCGGGGAGCTGTTTTTT.

This chain uses TRBV4-2 with TRBJ2-7; a weak D match, TRBD1 (6 bases). CDR3 size: 18 residues. Between the trimmed V and J ends, which lost 2 bases and 5 bases, there was a span of 25 bases. Germline V gene data show CDR1 as LGHNA and CDR2 as YNFKEQ. CDR3 sequence (DNA): TGTGCCAGCAGCCAAAACATTAACAGGGTTGGGGGTGGAGACGAGCAGTACTTC. Translated: CASSQNINRVGGGDEQYF.

V usage is TRBV5-1 and J usage is TRBJ2-2; TRBD2 aligns across 13 bases. The CDR3 runs to 16 residues. CDR1 SGHRS and CDR2 YFSETQ come from the germline V gene. V lost 4 bases to trimming and J lost 5 bases; unmatched junction nucleotides: 5. Written as DNA, the CDR3 is TGCGCCAGCAGCGGAGGGACTAGCGGGGAGACCGGGGAGCTGTTTTTT. This translates into CASSGGTSGETGELFF.

The rearrangement uses TRBV7-2 and TRBJ2-7; 7 bases align to TRBD1. The CDR3 covers 14 residues. J was trimmed by 3 bases and V by 5 bases; bases with no gene match: 7. CDR1 and CDR2 from the germline V gene are SGHTA and FQGNSA. The CDR3 region is CASSKGQSFYEQYF. The DNA for the CDR3 is TGTGCCAGCAGCAAGGGACAGTCCTTCTACGAGCAGTACTTC.

The chain couples TRBV3-1 (or the pseudogene TRBV3-2) to TRBJ2-5; 9 bases are shared with TRBD2. Trimming at V came to 3 bases and at J to 2 bases, leaving 7 bases not matched to a gene. The length of the CDR3 is 16 residues. Per the germline V gene, CDR1 is LGHDT and CDR2 is YNNKEL (reference sequence). The CDR3 DNA reads as TGTGCCAGCAGCCAGACCGGGACTAGCCGTCAAGAGACCCAGTACTTC. Translation gives CASSQTGTSRQETQYF.

The chain employs TRBV7-8 and TRBJ2-7; 12 bases fit TRBD1. The CDR3 contains 16 residues. The J segment lost 3 bases and the V segment lost 0 bases, leaving 3 bases of the junction unmatched. Germline V gene lookup returns CDR1 SGHVS and CDR2 FQNEAQ. This chain's CDR3 is CASSLAGTGGFYEQYF. The CDR3 region has the DNA TGTGCCAGCAGCTTAGCAGGGACAGGGGGCTTCTACGAGCAGTACTTC. Full variable domain (rest looked up from reference TRBV7-8 and TRBJ2-7): GAGVSQSPRYKVAKRGQDVALRCDPISGHVSLFWYQQALGQGPEFLTYFQNEAQLDKSGLPSDRFFAERPEGSVSTLKIQRTQQEDSAVYLCASSLAGTGGFYEQYFGPGTRLTVT.

This clone has a single count. The gene calls are TRBV12-5 and TRBJ2-1, with TRBD1 matching over 10 bases. The J segment lost 12 bases and the V segment lost 1 base, leaving 9 bases of the junction unmatched. The CDR3 sequence is 15 residues long. Per the germline V gene, CDR1 is LGHNT and CDR2 is FRNRAP. CDR3: CASGLDSTGGDGQFF. CDR3 DNA sequence: TGTGCTAGTGGTTTGGATTCGACAGGGGGCGATGGGCAGTTCTTC.

The chain has TRBV27 and TRBJ2-7; 9 positions agree with TRBD2. Germline CDR1 MNHEY, CDR2 SMNVEV (reference sequence). J lost 3 bases, V lost 5 bases, and 5 bases had no gene match. The CDR3 runs to 14 residues. The CDR3 sequence is CASSKLAGNYEQYF. The CDR3 DNA reads as TGTGCCAGCAGTAAGCTAGCGGGGAACTACGAGCAGTACTTC.

The rearrangement uses TRBV7-8 and TRBJ2-3, with 9 bases fitting TRBD1. Per the germline V gene, CDR1 is SGHVS and CDR2 is FQNEAQ. J was trimmed by 7 bases and V by 5 bases; bases with no gene match: 13. This CDR3 comprises 16 residues. The chain's CDR3 is CASSPLTGQGRNTQYF. The CDR3 nucleotides are TGTGCCAGCAGCCCACTGACGGGACAGGGCAGAAATACGCAGTATTTT.

This rearrangement joins TRBV15 to TRBJ2-1; 13 positions agree with TRBD2. Germline V gene sequence: CDR1 LNHNV, CDR2 YYDKDF (reference sequence). This CDR3 has 17 residues. J was trimmed by 8 bases and V by 2 bases; bases with no gene match: 9. The CDR3 is CATSRPSGTSGTYEQFF. DNA for the CDR3: TGTGCCACCAGCAGACCTTCCGGGACTAGCGGGACATATGAGCAGTTCTTC. The full variable domain, rest sourced from reference TRBV15 and TRBJ2-1, is DAMVIQNPRYQVTQFGKPVTLSCSQTLNHNVMYWYQQKSSQAPKLLFHYYDKDFNNEADTPDNFQSRRPNTSFCFLDIRSPGLGDTAMYLCATSRPSGTSGTYEQFFGPGTRLTVL.

The CDR3 loop is CASSILLQPQHF. The CDR3 coding sequence is TGTGCCAGTAGTATCCTCCTTCAGCCCCAGCATTTT. The chain couples TRBV19 to TRBJ1-5, with D unclear. Trimming took off 3 bases at V and 6 bases at J, with 6 bases between the two ends. The CDR3 totals 12 residues. Germline V gene lookup returns CDR1 LNHDA and CDR2 SQIVND (reference sequence).

This clone was seen a few times. The chain recombines TRBV9 with TRBJ2-2, with D possibly being TRBD1 (6 bases). V dropped 0 bases and J dropped 4 bases, with 13 bases sitting between them. Germline-derived CDR1 and CDR2 are SGDLS and YYNGEE. The length of the CDR3 is 16 residues. CDR3 nucleotide sequence: TGTGCCAGCAGCGTAGAACAGGGACGGGGCACCGGGGAGCTGTTTTTT. Protein: CASSVEQGRGTGELFF.

About this clone: Mismatch with germline at one junction end may stem from a read error. This chain links TRBV20-1 with TRBJ1-6, with D maybe TRBD1 (5 bases). The length of the CDR3 is 14 residues. Germline CDR1 is DFQATT and CDR2 is SNEGSKA (reference sequence). CDR3 nucleotide sequence: TGCAGGGCTAGTGCCCAGGGCGGGGATTCACCCCTCCACTTT. This sequence encodes CRASAQGGDSPLHF.

This sequence joins TRBV5-6 and TRBJ1-2; 8 bases match TRBD1. The CDR3 runs 14 residues. V was pared by 2 bases and J by 8 bases, with 8 bases of the junction left unmatched. Germline lookup yields CDR1 SGHDT and CDR2 YYEEEE. CDR3 coding DNA: TGTGCCAGCAGCTTCCGACAGGGGAGAAGGGGCTACACCTTC. Amino acids: CASSFRQGRRGYTF. Full variable domain (rest looked up from reference TRBV5-6 and TRBJ1-2): DAGVTQSPTHLIKTRGQQVTLRCSPKSGHDTVSWYQQALGQGPQFIFQYYEEEERQRGNFPDRFSGHQFPNYSSELNVNALLLGDSALYLCASSFRQGRRGYTFGSGTRLTVV.

The rearrangement links TRBV19 to TRBJ2-2; D is perhaps TRBD1 (6 bases). The CDR3 consists of 15 residues. V was pared by 1 base and J by 3 bases, with 9 bases between. Germline V lookup: CDR1 LNHDA, CDR2 SQIVND (reference sequence). This CDR3 is CASSIARGYTGELFF. The DNA for the CDR3 is TGTGCCAGTAGTATAGCTAGGGGGTACACCGGGGAGCTGTTTTTT.

This clone was counted a few times. V is TRBV20-1 and J is TRBJ2-3, with 9 bases identical to TRBD2. CDR1 is DFQATT and CDR2 is SNEGSKA in the germline V gene (reference sequence). With V trimmed by 3 bases and J by 2 bases, 6 bases remained unmatched. CDR3 length: 15 residues. The CDR3 DNA sequence: TGCAGTGCTAGTCGGCTAGCGGGAATCACAGATACGCAGTATTTT. Its translation is CSASRLAGITDTQYF.

This chain uses TRBV19 with TRBJ1-5, with TRBD1 identical over 7 bases. CDR3 size: 15 residues. V lost 6 bases, J lost 2 bases, and 7 bases stayed unmatched. Germline CDR1 and CDR2: LNHDA and SQIVND (reference sequence). DNA for the CDR3: TGTGCCAGTAGGCTACAGGGGAACGGCAATCAGCCCCAGCATTTT. This gives the protein CASRLQGNGNQPQHF. Combining the CDR3 with reference TRBV19 and TRBJ1-5 gives the whole variable domain DGGITQSPKYLFRKEGQNVTLSCEQNLNHDAMYWYRQDPGQGLRLIYYSQIVNDFQKGDIAEGYSVSREKKESFPLTVTSAQKNPTAFYLCASRLQGNGNQPQHFGDGTRLSIL.

The chain carries TRBV5-6 and TRBJ1-2, with D maybe TRBD1 (5 bases). The CDR3 contains 17 residues. The germline V gene has CDR1 SGHDT and CDR2 YYEEEE. Trimming pared 3 bases from V and 0 bases from J, leaving 18 bases between. The CDR3 loop is CASSWGLVVAANYGYTF. The CDR3 DNA reads as TGTGCCAGCAGCTGGGGCTTGGTAGTGGCAGCTAACTATGGCTACACCTTC.

This clone showed up just a few times. V usage is TRBV24-1 and J usage is TRBJ2-1; D unclear. Trimming left V 7 bases short and J 6 bases short, with 12 bases between. The CDR3 is 13 residues long. The germline CDR1 and CDR2 sequences are KGHDR and SFDVKD. The DNA for the CDR3 is TGTGCCACCAGGGGTAGTAGCCGCAATGAGCAGTTCTTC. Encoded protein: CATRGSSRNEQFF.

The chain combines TRBV6-5 with TRBJ2-3, with D tentatively TRBD1 (6 bases). CDR3 length equals 13 residues. V lost 8 bases and J lost 2, with 11 bases in between. CDR1 is MNHEY, CDR2 SVGAGI, per germline. The CDR3 is CASGRDNTDTQYF. The CDR3, as DNA: TGTGCCAGCGGTCGGGACAACACAGATACGCAGTATTTT.